This T cell receptor beta chain is from a study of beta chain features in type 1 diabetes. About the research overall: Cell yields, gender and age were comparable in patients and healthy donors.

As for this clone: Its antigen is undetermined.

The authors took one heparinised blood draw, averaging roughly 120 mL, from each donor. CD45RO/CCR7/CD25/CD127/CD95/CD27 separated CD4+ naive, central memory, regulatory and stem cell-like memory cells by sorting. TCRB transcripts that were expressed got sequenced, as all of the isolated RNA had been reverse transcribed. Assay: immunoSEQ multiplex PCR; the TCRdb copy retains only in-frame clones and omits some. The sample consists of roughly 260,000 clones, around 20% of them appearing once. The study's findings and limits: TCRB CDR3s were moderately but significantly shorter in Type 1 diabetes patients in all four CD4+ subsets. Patients' naive, central memory and regulatory TCRB repertoires appeared more alike than those of healthy donors.

CDR1 is KGHSH, CDR2 LQKENI, per germline. The V gene lost 4 bases and the J gene lost 7 bases, with 11 bases spanning the gap. CDR3 length: 13 residues. The sample consisted of naive CD4+ T cells from blood. V gene TRBV18 combines with J gene TRBJ1-5; D ambiguous. This TCR was recovered from a woman aged 40 to 49 with type 1 diabetes. This CDR3 is CASSHAASQPQHF. CDR3 coding DNA: TGTGCCAGCTCACACGCGGCTAGCCAGCCCCAGCATTTT.